This is a list of T cell receptor beta chains from one sample in a study of graft-versus-host responses after intestinal transplantation. Assay used: immunoSEQ multiplex PCR; TCRdb lists only in-frame clones, some missing. Of 85,000 to 100,000 clones in the sample, around 86% are singletons; the top ten hold more than 1.4%. Material: PBMCs, obtained 255 days after intestinal transplant. The receptors come from a human patient who received an intestinal transplant, so some T cells may come from the graft donor. CDR3s include the opening cysteine and the closing phenylalanine or tryptophan. D genes are given only for firm matches. For some rows the clone size is stated as once, few or many, or as a class when expanded; others skip it.

V	size	D	J	CDR3	DNA
TRBV29-1	once	-	TRBJ1-1	CSVEATGVGGTEAFF	TGCAGCGTTGAGGCAACCGGGGTTGGGGGCACTGAAGCTTTCTTT
TRBV6-8	-	-	TRBJ1-1	CASSYTRTDPNTEAFF	TGTGCCAGCAGTTACACACGGACAGACCCGAACACTGAAGCTTTCTTT
TRBV5-6	-	-	TRBJ1-4	CASSSTGTNEKLFF	TGTGCCAGCAGCTCCACAGGGACTAATGAAAAACTGTTTTTT
TRBV18	-	-	TRBJ2-6	CASSPGGPSGANVLTF	TGTGCCAGCTCACCGGGGGGGCCCTCTGGGGCCAACGTCCTGACTTTC
TRBV28	-	-	TRBJ2-3	CASSLTRPDTDTQYF	TGTGCCAGCAGTTTGACACGCCCCGACACAGATACGCAGTATTTT
TRBV30	-	-	TRBJ1-3	CAWSEGSSGNTIYF	TGTGCCTGGAGTGAGGGCTCGTCTGGAAACACCATATATTTT
TRBV6-1	-	-	TRBJ1-5	CASRSRGNQPQHF	TGTGCCAGCAGATCCAGGGGCAATCAGCCCCAGCATTTT
TRBV28	few	-	TRBJ2-7	CASSLWLPGSTYEQYF	TGTGCCAGCAGTTTGTGGTTGCCAGGATCAACCTACGAGCAGTACTTC
TRBV5-6	-	-	TRBJ2-2	CASSLVPGYGELFF	TGTGCCAGCAGCTTAGTTCCCGGGTACGGGGAGCTGTTTTTT
TRBV27	-	TRBD1	TRBJ1-5	CASSPTGISNQPQHF	TGTGCCAGCAGCCCGACAGGGATCAGCAATCAGCCCCAGCATTTT
TRBV18	-	-	TRBJ2-2	CASSPPFGGEGNTGELFF	TGTGCCAGCTCACCTCCATTTGGAGGAGAGGGTAACACCGGGGAGCTGTTTTTT
TRBV28	few	-	TRBJ1-6	CASSPIDNYNSPLHF	TGTGCCAGCAGCCCTATTGACAACTATAATTCACCCCTCCACTTT
TRBV4-1	once	TRBD1	TRBJ2-3	CASSARTGSEDTQYF	TGCGCCAGCAGCGCGAGGACAGGGAGTGAGGATACGCAGTATTTT
TRBV11-3	once	-	TRBJ1-1	CASSLDRGTEAFF	TGTGCCAGCAGCTTAGATAGGGGCACTGAAGCTTTCTTT
TRBV28	once	-	TRBJ1-2	CASNIGTLSYTF	TGTGCCAGCAATATCGGGACCTTGAGCTACACCTTC
TRBV30	-	TRBD2	TRBJ2-1	CAWGELAGNEQFF	TGTGCCTGGGGGGAACTAGCGGGCAATGAGCAGTTCTTC
TRBV5-1	-	-	TRBJ2-1	CASSLAGAARPSYNEQFF	TGCGCCAGCAGCTTGGCCGGGGCAGCCCGACCCTCCTACAATGAGCAGTTCTTC
TRBV7-8	-	-	TRBJ2-7	CASSLAPSSYEQYF	TGTGCCAGCAGCTTAGCTCCGAGCTCCTACGAGCAGTACTTC
TRBV7-9	-	-	TRBJ1-2	CASSLEGSSNYGYTF	TGTGCCAGCAGCTTAGAAGGCTCTTCGAACTATGGCTACACCTTC
TRBV6-1	-	-	TRBJ2-1	CASNAGNYNEQFF	TGTGCCAGTAACGCAGGAAACTACAATGAGCAGTTCTTC
TRBV5-1	-	-	TRBJ1-1	CASSPGQGNTEAFF	TGCGCCAGCAGCCCCGGTCAGGGGAACACTGAAGCTTTCTTT
TRBV28	-	-	TRBJ1-6	CASSPGLGSNSPLHF	TGTGCCAGCAGCCCAGGGCTGGGGTCTAATTCACCCCTCCACTTT
TRBV2	-	TRBD1	TRBJ1-4	CASSWGQATPKLFF	TGTGCCAGCAGTTGGGGACAGGCGACGCCTAAACTGTTTTTT